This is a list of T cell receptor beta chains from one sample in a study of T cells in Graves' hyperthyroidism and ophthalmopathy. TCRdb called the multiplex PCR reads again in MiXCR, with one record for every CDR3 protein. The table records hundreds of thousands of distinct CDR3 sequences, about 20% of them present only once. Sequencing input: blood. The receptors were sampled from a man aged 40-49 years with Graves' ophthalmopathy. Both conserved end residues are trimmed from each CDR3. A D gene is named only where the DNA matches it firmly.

AISDSTGHQETQY	NA	13	TRBV10-3	TRBJ2-5
SARDSIPRGGLLGETQY	TRBD2	17	TRBV20-1	TRBJ2-5
ASSSGTVRTEAF	TRBD1	12	TRBV7-9	TRBJ1-1
ASTLEALQVSGANVLT	NA	16	TRBV19	TRBJ2-6
ASSPGQGWNEQF	TRBD1	12	TRBV7-2	TRBJ2-1
ASSLGLQGGGEKLF	NA	14	TRBV7-2	TRBJ1-4
ASSAQGEGYT	TRBD1	10	TRBV5-1	TRBJ1-2
ASSSPGQVEETQY	TRBD1	13	TRBV6-5	TRBJ2-5
ASSRAPGPFQETQY	NA	14	TRBV19	TRBJ2-5
ASSDRDRVTDTQY	TRBD1	13	TRBV6-1	TRBJ2-3
ASRRTGEYQPQH	TRBD1	12	TRBV19	TRBJ1-5
SAIPLAGGRETQY	TRBD2	13	TRBV20-1	TRBJ2-5
ASSMGPSTQY	NA	10	TRBV5-1	TRBJ2-3
ASSVTSGMGDTQY	TRBD2	13	TRBV14	TRBJ2-3
AGSRGSYNEQF	NA	11	TRBV6-2/TRBV6-3	TRBJ2-1
ASSPRGSTDTQY	NA	12	TRBV7-3	TRBJ2-3
ASSLISSSYNEQF	NA	13	TRBV28	TRBJ2-1
ASGTPKNIEAF	NA	11	TRBV5-1	TRBJ1-1
ASRQNGGTEAF	NA	11	TRBV7-9	TRBJ1-1
ASSFGYRTDTQY	NA	12	TRBV27	TRBJ2-3
SASRLAVSDTQY	TRBD2	12	TRBV20-1	TRBJ2-3
ASSLAAENTDTQY	NA	13	TRBV7-8	TRBJ2-3
ASSLPSDRVDNEQF	TRBD1	14	TRBV28	TRBJ2-1
ASSPPGQPMHTEAF	TRBD1	14	TRBV18	TRBJ1-1
ASGDPQSTEAF	NA	11	TRBV27	TRBJ1-1
ASSSQPGAVTQY	NA	12	TRBV7-3	TRBJ2-3
SAGAGGLQETQY	TRBD2	12	TRBV20-1	TRBJ2-5
ATMTDYGYT	NA	9	TRBV6-2/TRBV6-3	TRBJ1-2
ASSVNRQTQY	NA	10	TRBV11-2	TRBJ2-5
ASSYSVDRVYNEQF	TRBD1	14	TRBV6-2/TRBV6-3	TRBJ2-1
ASSPASPGNYGYT	NA	13	TRBV7-9	TRBJ1-2
ASIKQLNTGELF	NA	12	TRBV6-2/TRBV6-3	TRBJ2-2
ASSSGTASSYEQY	NA	13	TRBV18	TRBJ2-7
ASSLSSWDGNTIY	NA	13	TRBV6-1	TRBJ1-3
ASSPLGGFNEQF	NA	12	TRBV12-3/TRBV12-4	TRBJ2-1
ASSPWEDASTEAF	NA	13	TRBV18	TRBJ1-1
ASSQLQLRDRDSNYGYT	TRBD1	17	TRBV3-1	TRBJ1-2
ASSPAGTANEQF	NA	12	TRBV27	TRBJ2-1
SASGGTEAF	NA	9	TRBV20-1	TRBJ1-1
ASSYERQGAGELF	TRBD1	13	TRBV7-8	TRBJ2-2
ASTGLAATGELF	TRBD2	12	TRBV7-9	TRBJ2-2
ASSFGLAGVTGELF	TRBD2	14	TRBV7-8	TRBJ2-2
SARDGRFHEQY	TRBD2	11	TRBV20-1	TRBJ2-7
ASSLGQGKSNQPQH	TRBD1	14	TRBV6-1	TRBJ1-5
ASSHGLYEQF	NA	10	TRBV6-2/TRBV6-3	TRBJ2-1
ASSVRPSGGPTDTQY	NA	15	TRBV9	TRBJ2-3
ASSSSGGKQTQY	TRBD1	12	TRBV12-3/TRBV12-4	TRBJ2-5
SARDLLETQY	NA	10	TRBV20-1	TRBJ2-5